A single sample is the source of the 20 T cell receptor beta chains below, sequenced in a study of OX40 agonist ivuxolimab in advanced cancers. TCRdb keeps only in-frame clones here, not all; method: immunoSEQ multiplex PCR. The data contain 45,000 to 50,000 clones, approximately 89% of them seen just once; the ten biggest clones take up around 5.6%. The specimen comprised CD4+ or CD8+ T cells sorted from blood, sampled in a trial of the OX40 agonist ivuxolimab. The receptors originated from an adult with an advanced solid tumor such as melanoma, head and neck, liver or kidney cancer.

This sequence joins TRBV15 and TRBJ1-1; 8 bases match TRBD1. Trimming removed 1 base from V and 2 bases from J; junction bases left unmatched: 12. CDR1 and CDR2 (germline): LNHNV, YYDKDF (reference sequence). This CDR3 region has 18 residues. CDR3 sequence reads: CATSRGIWQGAINTEAFF. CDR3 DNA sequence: TGTGCCACCAGCAGAGGAATCTGGCAGGGGGCGATAAACACTGAAGCTTTCTTT.

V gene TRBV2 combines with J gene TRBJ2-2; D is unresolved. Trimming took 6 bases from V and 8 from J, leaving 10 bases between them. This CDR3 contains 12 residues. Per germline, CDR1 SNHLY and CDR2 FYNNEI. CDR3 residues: CASRDVWGELFF. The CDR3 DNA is TGTGCCAGCAGGGATGTCTGGGGGGAGCTGTTTTTT.

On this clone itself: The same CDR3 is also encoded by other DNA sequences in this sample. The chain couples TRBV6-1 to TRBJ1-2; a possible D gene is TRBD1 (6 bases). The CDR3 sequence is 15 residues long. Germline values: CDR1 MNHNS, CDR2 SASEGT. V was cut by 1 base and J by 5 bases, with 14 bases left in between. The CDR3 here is CASSEGGRGPYGYTF. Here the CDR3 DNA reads TGTGCCAGCAGTGAAGGGGGGCGGGGGCCTTATGGCTACACCTTC.

Here the CDR3 DNA reads TGTGCCAGCAGCCAGTCGGACGAGCAGTACTTC. Translation gives CASSQSDEQYF. The chain joins TRBV13 to TRBJ2-7; no reliable D call. This CDR3 is 11 amino acids long. Trimming left V 5 bases short and J 5 bases short, with 7 bases between. Germline V gives CDR1 PRHDT, CDR2 FYEKMQ (reference sequence).

In DNA form, the CDR3 reads TGTGCCAGCAGCCCGGGGAGGGGACAGGGGAACACTGAAGCTTTCTTT. Protein: CASSPGRGQGNTEAFF. The rearrangement links TRBV21-1 to TRBJ1-1; the D call TRBD1 from the table was never checked on the DNA. TRBV21-1 is a pseudogene. The CDR3 runs 16 residues.

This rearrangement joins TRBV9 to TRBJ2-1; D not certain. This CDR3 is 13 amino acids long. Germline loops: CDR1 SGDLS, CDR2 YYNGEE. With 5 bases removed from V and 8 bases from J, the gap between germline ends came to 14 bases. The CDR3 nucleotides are TGTGCCAGCAGTTCGTTCCCCCTTGATGAGCAGTTCTTC. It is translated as CASSSFPLDEQFF.

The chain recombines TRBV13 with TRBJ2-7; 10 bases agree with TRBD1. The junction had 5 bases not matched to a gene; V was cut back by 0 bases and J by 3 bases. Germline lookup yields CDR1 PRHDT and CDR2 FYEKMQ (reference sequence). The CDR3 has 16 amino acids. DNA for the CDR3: TGTGCCAGCAGCTTAGGGACAGGGGGCGCGGTCTACGAGCAGTACTTC. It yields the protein CASSLGTGGAVYEQYF.

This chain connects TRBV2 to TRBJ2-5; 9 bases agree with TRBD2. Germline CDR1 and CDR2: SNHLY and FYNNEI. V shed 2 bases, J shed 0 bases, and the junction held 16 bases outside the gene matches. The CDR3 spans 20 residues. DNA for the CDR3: TGTGCCAGCAGTGAAACGTCTCCCCGACGGACTAGCGAGTACCAAGAGACCCAGTACTTC. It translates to CASSETSPRRTSEYQETQYF.

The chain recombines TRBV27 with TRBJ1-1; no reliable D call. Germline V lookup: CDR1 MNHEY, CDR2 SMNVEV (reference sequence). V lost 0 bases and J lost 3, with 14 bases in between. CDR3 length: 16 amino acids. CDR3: CASSLSTGYSDTEAFF. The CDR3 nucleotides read TGTGCCAGCAGTTTATCGACGGGGTATTCGGACACTGAAGCTTTCTTT.

DNA of the CDR3: TGTGCCAGCAGGGGACAGGGTCGCCAATACGAGCAGTACTTC. Its translation is CASRGQGRQYEQYF. V and J are TRBV28 and TRBJ2-7; 9 bases are a match to TRBD1. Trimming at V came to 6 bases and at J to 4 bases, leaving 7 bases not matched to a gene. Germline assignment: CDR1 MDHEN and CDR2 SYDVKM. The CDR3 covers 14 residues.

The CDR3 coding sequence is TGTGCCATCTACGAGCAGTACTTC. Translated, it gives CAIYEQYF. V is TRBV19 and J is TRBJ2-7; no definite D call. The length of the CDR3 is 8 residues. V lost 10 bases, J lost 3 bases, and 1 base lay in between. The germline V gene encodes CDR1 LNHDA and CDR2 SQIVND (reference sequence).

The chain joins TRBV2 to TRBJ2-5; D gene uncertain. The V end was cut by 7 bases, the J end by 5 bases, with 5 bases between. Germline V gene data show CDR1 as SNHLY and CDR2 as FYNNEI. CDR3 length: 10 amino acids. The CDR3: CASNGETQYF. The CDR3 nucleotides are TGTGCCAGCAATGGGGAGACCCAGTACTTC.

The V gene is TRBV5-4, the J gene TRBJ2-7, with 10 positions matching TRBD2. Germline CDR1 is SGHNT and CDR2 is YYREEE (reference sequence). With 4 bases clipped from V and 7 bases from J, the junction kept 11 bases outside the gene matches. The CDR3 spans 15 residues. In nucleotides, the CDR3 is TGTGCCAGCAGCGGGATAAGCGGGGGGGCCTGGGAGCAGTACGTC. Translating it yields CASSGISGGAWEQYV.

In DNA, the CDR3 is TGCGCCAGCAGCTGGACAGGGGAGGTCACCGGGGAGCTGTTTTTT. Translating it yields CASSWTGEVTGELFF. The rearrangement joins TRBV5-1 to TRBJ2-2; 9 nucleotides line up with TRBD1. V shed 3 bases, J shed 4 bases, and the junction held 4 bases outside the gene matches. The CDR3 sequence is 15 residues long. CDR1 SGHRS and CDR2 YFSETQ come from the germline V gene.

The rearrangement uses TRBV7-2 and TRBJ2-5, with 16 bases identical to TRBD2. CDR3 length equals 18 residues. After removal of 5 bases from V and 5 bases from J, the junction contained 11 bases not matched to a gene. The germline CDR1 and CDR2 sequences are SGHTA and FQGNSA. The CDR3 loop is CASSPGTSGRAYGETQYF. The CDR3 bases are TGTGCCAGCAGCCCAGGGACTAGCGGGAGGGCCTATGGGGAGACCCAGTACTTC.

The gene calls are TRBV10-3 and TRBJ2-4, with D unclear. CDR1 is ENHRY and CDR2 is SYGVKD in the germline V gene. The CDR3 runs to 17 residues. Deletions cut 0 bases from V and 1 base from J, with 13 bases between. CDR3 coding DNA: TGTGCCATCAGTGAGTCGGTTCCTCTGGGTGCCAAAAACATTCAGTACTTC. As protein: CAISESVPLGAKNIQYF.

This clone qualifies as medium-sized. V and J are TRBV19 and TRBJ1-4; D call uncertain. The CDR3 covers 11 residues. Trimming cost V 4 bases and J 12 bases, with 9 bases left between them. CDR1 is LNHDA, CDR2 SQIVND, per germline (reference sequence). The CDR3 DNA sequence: TGTGCCAGTAGTACCCTCGCGGAACTGTTTTTT. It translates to CASSTLAELFF.

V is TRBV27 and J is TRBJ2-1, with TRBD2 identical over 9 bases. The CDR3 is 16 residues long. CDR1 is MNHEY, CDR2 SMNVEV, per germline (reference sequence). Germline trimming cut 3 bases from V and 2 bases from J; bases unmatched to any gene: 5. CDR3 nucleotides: TGTGCCAGCAGTTTGGGCCTAGCGGGGCCCTACAATGAGCAGTTCTTC. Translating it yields CASSLGLAGPYNEQFF.

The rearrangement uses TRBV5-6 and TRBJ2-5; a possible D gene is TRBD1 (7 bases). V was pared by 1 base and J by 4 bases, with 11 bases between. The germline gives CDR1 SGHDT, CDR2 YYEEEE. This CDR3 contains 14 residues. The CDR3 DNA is TGTGCCAGCAGCTTGCGACAGGGAGGAGAGACCCAGTACTTC. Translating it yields CASSLRQGGETQYF.

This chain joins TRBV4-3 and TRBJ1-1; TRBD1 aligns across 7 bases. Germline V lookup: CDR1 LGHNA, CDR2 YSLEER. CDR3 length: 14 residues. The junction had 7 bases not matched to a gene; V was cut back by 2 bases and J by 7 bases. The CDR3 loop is CASSQYQGGGEAFF. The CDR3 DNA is TGCGCCAGCAGCCAATATCAGGGGGGCGGTGAAGCTTTCTTT.